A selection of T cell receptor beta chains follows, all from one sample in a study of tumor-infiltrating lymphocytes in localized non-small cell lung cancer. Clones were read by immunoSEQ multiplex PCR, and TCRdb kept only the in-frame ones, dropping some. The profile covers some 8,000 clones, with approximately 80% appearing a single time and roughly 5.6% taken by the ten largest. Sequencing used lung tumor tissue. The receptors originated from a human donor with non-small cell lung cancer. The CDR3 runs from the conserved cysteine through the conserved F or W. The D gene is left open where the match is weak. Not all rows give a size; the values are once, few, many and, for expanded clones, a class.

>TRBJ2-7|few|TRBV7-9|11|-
CASSPTGEQYF
TGTGCCAGCAGCCCGACTGGGGAGCAGTACTTC
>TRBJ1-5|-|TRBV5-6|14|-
CASSLVLGDQPQHF
TGTGCCAGCAGCTTGGTATTGGGGGATCAGCCCCAGCATTTT
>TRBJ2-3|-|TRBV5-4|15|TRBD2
CASSPERERTDTQYF
TGTGCCAGCAGCCCAGAGCGGGAGAGGACAGATACGCAGTATTTT
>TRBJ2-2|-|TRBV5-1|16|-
CASSLGPRTNTGELFF
TGCGCCAGCAGCTTGGGTCCTAGGACTAACACCGGGGAGCTGTTTTTT
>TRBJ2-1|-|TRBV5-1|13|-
CASSLVFGNEQFF
TGCGCCAGCAGCTTGGTTTTCGGCAATGAGCAGTTCTTC
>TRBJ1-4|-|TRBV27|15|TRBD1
CASSRWTGGREKLFF
TGTGCCAGCAGCCGCTGGACAGGTGGTCGGGAAAAACTGTTTTTT
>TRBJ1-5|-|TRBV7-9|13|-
CASSQQGYQPQHF
TGTGCCAGCAGCCAACAGGGCTATCAGCCCCAGCATTTT
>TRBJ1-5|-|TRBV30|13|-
CAWSVLGDQPQHF
TGTGCCTGGAGTGTACTCGGGGATCAGCCCCAGCATTTT
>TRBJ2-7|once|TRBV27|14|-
CASSLYAAAYEQYF
TGTGCCAGCAGTTTATACGCGGCAGCCTACGAGCAGTACTTC
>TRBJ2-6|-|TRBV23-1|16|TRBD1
CASSQGQDSGANVLTF
TGCGCCAGCAGTCAGGGACAGGACTCTGGGGCCAACGTCCTGACTTTC
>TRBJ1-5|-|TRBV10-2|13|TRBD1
CASSLGQGQPQHF
TGCGCCAGCAGTCTGGGACAGGGCCAGCCCCAGCATTTT
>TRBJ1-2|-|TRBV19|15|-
CASSFTGTINYGYTF
TGTGCCAGTAGTTTCACCGGGACAATTAACTATGGCTACACCTTC
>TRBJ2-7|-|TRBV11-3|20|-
CARISDSASLLGGTYYEQYF
TGTGCCAGGATCTCGGATTCGGCATCTCTTCTAGGCGGGACGTACTACGAGCAGTACTTC
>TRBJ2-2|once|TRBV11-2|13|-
CASSLVNTGELFF
TGTGCCAGCAGCTTAGTGAACACCGGGGAGCTGTTTTTT
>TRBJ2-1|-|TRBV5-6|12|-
CASSLMGGEQFF
TGTGCCAGCAGCTTGATGGGGGGTGAGCAGTTCTTC
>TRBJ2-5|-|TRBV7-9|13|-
CASSSRGPETQYF
TGTGCCAGCAGCTCCAGGGGTCCAGAGACCCAGTACTTC
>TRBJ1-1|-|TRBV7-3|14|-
CASSLLGGNTEAFF
TGTGCCAGCAGCTTATTGGGCGGGAACACTGAAGCTTTCTTT
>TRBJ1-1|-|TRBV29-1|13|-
CSVGGARNTEAFF
TGCAGCGTTGGAGGGGCGCGGAACACTGAAGCTTTCTTT
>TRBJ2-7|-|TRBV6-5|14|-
CASSYNGVAHEQYF
TGTGCCAGCAGTTACAATGGGGTCGCCCACGAGCAGTACTTC